The 5 T cell receptor beta chains presented below share a single source sample, sequenced in a study of T cell repertoires in cytomegalovirus infection. TCRdb recomputed calls from the reads with MiXCR, one row per CDR3 protein. The data contain 500,000 or so distinct CDR3 sequences, 16% of them singletons. The material sequenced was CD8+ T cells from PBMCs. These TCRs come from a human donor in good health (CMV status not recorded). Some clones in this sample may be carry-over from other donors' samples.

The chain joins TRBV19 to TRBJ1-1; 7 nucleotides agree with TRBD1. J gave up 0 bases and V 6 bases, and 10 bases lay outside the gene matches. Germline assignment: CDR1 LNHDA and CDR2 SQIVND (reference sequence). The CDR3 contains 16 residues. The CDR3 region is CASRSRDRAMNTEAFF. As DNA, the CDR3 is TGTGCCAGTAGATCCCGGGACAGAGCCATGAACACTGAAGCTTTCTTT.

This clonotype came up a few times. The chain joins TRBV28 to TRBJ2-1, with unresolved D. The germline gives CDR1 MDHEN, CDR2 SYDVKM. This CDR3 comprises 15 residues. Trimming pared 2 bases from V and 2 bases from J, leaving 10 bases between. CDR3: CASSLVVATYNEQFF. The CDR3 bases are TGTGCCAGCAGTTTAGTGGTAGCCACCTACAATGAGCAGTTCTTC.

This clonotype was seen repeatedly, ten times or more. The chain recombines TRBV24-1 with TRBJ1-2; no clear D gene. The CDR3 spans 12 residues. The germline CDR1 and CDR2 sequences are KGHDR and SFDVKD. The ends were cut back, 3 bases at V and 4 bases at J, with 5 bases in the middle. The CDR3 sequence: CATSDNSYGYTF. The CDR3, as DNA: TGTGCCACCAGTGATAACAGCTATGGCTACACCTTC.

In its sample, this clonotype was seen many times. J is TRBJ2-1 and V is TRBV7-9; TRBD1 matches at 7 bases. Germline V gives CDR1 SEHNR, CDR2 FQNEAQ (reference sequence). Trimming cost V 6 bases and J 7 bases; bases outside gene matches: 3. The CDR3 sequence is 12 residues long. CDR3 sequence (DNA): TGTGCCAGCAGGTTCAGGGGGAATGAGCAGTTCTTC. This gives the protein CASRFRGNEQFF.

This clonotype was seen ten or more times. The V gene is TRBV11-1, the J gene TRBJ2-1; 10 bases are shared with TRBD2. V gave up 5 bases and J gave up 1 base; unmatched junction bases: 5. Germline CDR1 is SGHAT and CDR2 is FQDESV (reference sequence). CDR3 length: 16 amino acids. This CDR3 reads CASSPWTSGSYNEQFF. CDR3 nucleotide sequence: TGTGCCAGCAGCCCTTGGACTAGCGGTTCCTACAATGAGCAGTTCTTC.